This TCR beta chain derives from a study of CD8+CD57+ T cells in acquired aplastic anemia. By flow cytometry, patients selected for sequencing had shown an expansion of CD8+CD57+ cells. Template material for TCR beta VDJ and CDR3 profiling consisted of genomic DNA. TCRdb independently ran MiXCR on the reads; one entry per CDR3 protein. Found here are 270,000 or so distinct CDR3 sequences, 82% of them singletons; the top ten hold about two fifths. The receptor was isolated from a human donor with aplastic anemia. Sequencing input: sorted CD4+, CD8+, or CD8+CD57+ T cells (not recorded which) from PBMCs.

The CDR3 region is CASSTGTGLSEQYF. In DNA form, the CDR3 reads TGTGCCAGCAGCACCGGGACAGGGCTGTCCGAGCAGTACTTC. V usage is TRBV2 and J usage is TRBJ2-7, with TRBD1 matching 9 bases. The CDR3 extends over 14 amino acids. Losses at the gene ends were 6 bases for V and 6 bases for J; bases not matched to a gene: 9. Germline V gene sequence: CDR1 SNHLY, CDR2 FYNNEI.